The TCR beta chain under discussion was sequenced for a study of shared clonotypes between healthy human individuals. The V gene's germline CDR1 is SNHLY and CDR2 FYNNEI. Trimming shortened V by 8 bases and J by 2 bases, and 9 bases separated the two germline ends. The CDR3 runs 12 residues. As for this clone: As yet, its antigen is unknown.

General observations from the study: The naive CD4 repertoires of a few donors were compared, and roughly 5% of clonotypes were shared.

The authors split each subset's genomic DNA evenly across several immunoSEQ plates. Replicate PCRs run on sorted subsets employed 200 ng DNA, around 31,000 T cell genomes. Here immunoSEQ multiplex PCR was the method, and the copy in TCRdb shows in-frame clones only, minus some. The table records about 1.5 million clones, roughly 98% of them present only once. The sequenced sample consisted of naive CD4+ T cells sorted from blood. Described subset: CD45RA+ positively selected. The rearrangement joins TRBV2 to TRBJ2-5; maybe TRBD2 (5 bases). This TCR was sampled from a man aged 25 to 40 in good health. This CDR3 is CASERIQETQYF. CDR3 nucleotides: TGTGCCAGCGAGCGGATACAAGAGACCCAGTACTTC.